Following are 2 T cell receptor beta chains from one sample sequenced in a study of blood T cell repertoires in COVID-19. TCRdb's table, derived via immunoSEQ multiplex PCR, lists solely in-frame clones and lacks some. This sample yields approximately 220,000 clones, of which 65% to 85% are seen a single time; 8.5% to 12% belongs to the top ten. Input material: peripheral blood. The receptors shown here come from a woman aged 80 or older with acute or convalescent COVID-19.

This chain links TRBV6-4 with TRBJ2-5; no clear D. Germline V gene data show CDR1 as MRHNA and CDR2 as SNTAGT. Trimming pared 0 bases from V and 2 bases from J, leaving 16 bases between. The CDR3 extends over 17 amino acids. The CDR3 spells CASSDSGGMPIQETQYF. As DNA, the CDR3 is TGTGCCAGCAGTGACTCAGGCGGTATGCCTATTCAAGAGACCCAGTACTTC.

This clone was observed a few times. V usage is TRBV7-8 and J usage is TRBJ2-2, with D maybe TRBD1 (6 bases). From germline, CDR1 is SGHVS and CDR2 FQNEAQ. V lost 2 bases, J lost 0 bases, and 10 bases lay in between. CDR3 size: 16 residues. CDR3 DNA sequence: TGTGCCAGCAGCTTAAGGGACATCCCGAACACCGGGGAGCTGTTTTTT. It encodes CASSLRDIPNTGELFF.